Included here is one T cell receptor (beta chain) sequence, with context. There is no known antigen for this receptor. Base quality data are lacking; no much larger clone is found one base away. Trimming at the junction amounts to 8 bases on V and 4 bases on J, and the germline ends lie 14 bases apart. From cysteine to phenylalanine, the CDR3 is 13 amino acids long. Of all the DNA, just the CDR3 is kept, 39 bases in frame from base 1. For CDR1 and CDR2, the germline V gene lists MNHEY and SVGAGI. These data come from a study of blood T cell repertoires in COVID-19 (TCRdb year 2020). Regarding the research as a whole: Samples from collaborators originated in the United States, Italy and Spain and spanned both the acute and convalescent phases of COVID-19. A de-identified subject ID, COVID-19 status, age in years and sex were almost always included in the sample metadata. Samples came from the ongoing ImmuneRACE study (first 160 participants) plus 1,254 subjects from 6 global collaborators. Where available, HLA class I and class II types were obtained from metadata supplied by the sample provider rather than from assay-based typing. Subjects who had been exposed to COVID-19, were actively infected with it, or had recovered from it provided the deeply sampled blood TCRbeta repertoires that made up the dataset. The repertoires were released in a freely available public database meant as a resource for research on the immune response to SARS-CoV-2. The material from the prospective study consisted of cDNA or gDNA derived from T cells, B-cell-depleted T cells, or PBMCs.

Overall study results and their limits: The amount of clinical and demographic metadata varied by source and participant and was provided uncurated.

Participants in the prospective study were enrolled through a virtual design, were aged roughly 18 to 100 years, and lived in approximately 25 United States geographic areas. Cohort assignment in the prospective study relied on participant-reported clinical history from a screening survey and a study questionnaire. In the prospective study, mobile phlebotomists collected whole blood, serum and a nasopharyngeal or oropharyngeal swab from each participant. Prospective study participants could optionally give additional blood draws and questionnaires over an approximately 2-month period. Before DNA extraction, prospective study blood samples were shipped either frozen or at room temperature. TCRbeta CDR3 regions were amplified from genomic DNA using the immunoSEQ Assay, a bias-controlled multiplex PCR. On the authors' methods: The number of nucleated cells in each sample was estimated from the amplification of reference gene primers within the assay. To quantify the absolute abundance of each unique TCRbeta CDR3 rearrangement, sequence reads were collapsed and filtered. For each sample, productive Simpson clonality was calculated by taking the square root of Simpson's diversity index across productive rearrangements. TCRdb holds this immuneACCESS table with in-frame rearrangements only. Some clones are missing; in checked studies, unresolved V genes explain under half, and the rest has no known cause. Clone size and V and J calls were adopted from that table, with D and trimming inferred from the DNA. Across this sample there are 200,000 or so clones, with 89% seen only once. About 2.1% of the sample comes from the top ten.

This TCR came from a woman aged 40-49 years with acute COVID-19. The sequence is built from TRBV6-5 and TRBJ1-2; the D gene is unclear. Sequencing was done on a sample of PBMCs or T cells enriched from blood (not recorded which). The base sequence is TGTGCCAGCGGAAGGGCTGGAGGCTATGGCTACACCTTC. It specifies CASGRAGGYGYTF.